The 4 T cell receptor beta chains below come from one sample, sequenced in a study of CXCR3-negative and CXCR3-positive naive CD8 T cells. UMI labels and 5' RACE were used to prepare the TRB cDNA libraries. TCRdb processed the 5' RACE reads again and assigns one entry to each CDR3 protein, with no DNA. The sample totals about 58,000 distinct CDR3 sequences. The sequenced sample was naive CXCR3- CD8+ T cells from blood. Subset specified: CD45RO-CCR7+CD27+CD95- naive CD8+ T cells lacking CXCR3 (TNR3-). The receptors were sampled from a human donor in good health. Some clones in this sample may be carry-over from other donors' samples.

The genes are TRBV28 and TRBJ1-2. CDR1 and CDR2 from the germline V gene are MDHEN and SYDVKM. The CDR3 contains 15 residues. This chain's CDR3 is CASSFLGGGNYGYTF.

The V and J genes are TRBV27 and TRBJ1-2. CDR3 length: 14 amino acids. Germline CDR1 MNHEY, CDR2 SMNVEV (reference sequence). The CDR3 loop reads CASSLASTNYGYTF.

V and J are TRBV5-1 and TRBJ2-2; lacking DNA, the TRBD2 call made by TCRdb goes unchecked. CDR3 length: 18 residues. Germline values: CDR1 SGHRS, CDR2 YFSETQ. The CDR3 sequence: CASSLEAGHYYRTGELFF.

V is TRBV6-6 and J is TRBJ2-2; the TRBD1 assignment by TCRdb is unverifiable without DNA. Looked up from germline, CDR1 is MNHNY and CDR2 is SVGAGI (reference sequence). The CDR3 covers 15 residues. The chain's CDR3 is CASSYGTGNTGELFF.